This record covers a single T cell receptor (beta chain). Its antigen remains unknown. Sequencing was performed with immunoSEQ multiplex PCR; in TCRdb, only in-frame clones are kept and a portion is missing. The data show about 80,000 clones, approximately 80% seen once. The sample comes from a study of radiotherapy plus CTLA-4 blockade in lung cancer. General observations from the study: How blood T cell clones changed early, along with interferon-beta, reportedly forecast response best. Peripheral blood showed expansion of tumor-derived TCR clones after radiotherapy and ipilimumab.

V was shortened by 0 bases and J by 0 bases, with 13 bases between the two germline ends. The length of the CDR3 is 17 residues. Germline V gene sequence: CDR1 SGHRS, CDR2 YFSETQ. The sequenced sample was peripheral blood, obtained from a patient treated with radiotherapy plus ipilimumab. The receptor comes from a human donor with non-small cell lung cancer who had stable disease on radiotherapy plus ipilimumab. This chain uses TRBV5-1 with TRBJ1-5, with D tentatively TRBD1 (5 bases). DNA of the CDR3: TGCGCCAGCAGCTTGGCCCCGACGGGGGATAGCAATCAGCCCCAGCATTTT. Protein: CASSLAPTGDSNQPQHF.